Listed below are T cell receptor beta chains from one sample, sequenced in a study of blood T cell repertoires in COVID-19. The protocol was immunoSEQ multiplex PCR, while the TCRdb copy is restricted to in-frame clones and leaves out a portion. The profile shows tens of thousands of clones, 65% to 90% of them singletons. Sequenced input: peripheral blood. Receptors originate from a human donor in a cohort sampled during active COVID-19. Both conserved end residues are part of each CDR3. D genes are given only for firm matches. Expanded clones are given a class, and other clones once, few, many or no size at all.

size	V	J	D	length	DNA	CDR3
.	TRBV6-6	TRBJ2-7	.	14	TGTGCCAGCAGGAATTCGCAGGGCCCGCCGGAGCAGTACTTC	CASRNSQGPPEQYF
.	TRBV30	TRBJ1-2	.	13	TGTGCCTGGAGGTCGATGAAGGGGCCTGGCTACACCTTC	CAWRSMKGPGYTF
.	TRBV9	TRBJ2-7	TRBD1	15	TGTGCCAGCAGCGCGTACGGACAGGGCCCCTACGAGCAGTACTTC	CASSAYGQGPYEQYF
.	TRBV28	TRBJ2-1	TRBD1	15	TGTGCCAGCAGTCCGCCGGGACAGGCTTACAATGAGCAGTTCTTC	CASSPPGQAYNEQFF
.	TRBV7-2	TRBJ2-7	TRBD1	14	TGTGCCAGCAGCTCCGGGACAGGATTATACGAGCAGTACTTC	CASSSGTGLYEQYF
few	TRBV4-3	TRBJ2-5	TRBD2	14	TGCGCCAGCAGCCAAAACGGGAGGGAAGAGACCCAGTACTTC	CASSQNGREETQYF
.	TRBV4-3	TRBJ1-5	TRBD1	15	TGCGCCAGCAGCGTTGACAGGGGATTCAATCAGCCCCAGCATTTT	CASSVDRGFNQPQHF
.	TRBV9	TRBJ2-2	TRBD2	17	TGTGCCAGCAGCTCCCAGTCCCGACTAGCGGGACCCGGGGAGCTGTTTTTT	CASSSQSRLAGPGELFF
.	TRBV2	TRBJ1-4	.	13	TGTGCCAGCAGTGGGAGTACTAATGAAAAACTGTTTTTT	CASSGSTNEKLFF
.	TRBV27	TRBJ2-7	.	11	TGTGCCAGCAGTTTACAGGGTGAGCAGTACTTC	CASSLQGEQYF
.	TRBV27	TRBJ1-2	TRBD1	13	TGTGCCAGCAGTCAGGGGGCGAGAGGAGGCTACACCTTC	CASSQGARGGYTF
.	TRBV5-4	TRBJ2-5	.	14	TGTGCCAGCAGCTCCAAGGGGGGGCAAGAGACCCAGTACTTC	CASSSKGGQETQYF
.	TRBV19	TRBJ2-1	TRBD2	15	TGTGCCAGTAGTGATCCTAGCGGGGGTTACAATGAGCAGTTCTTC	CASSDPSGGYNEQFF
.	TRBV27	TRBJ2-7	.	15	TGTGCCAGCAGGCAAAACAGAGGGGGTGGCTACGAGCAGTACTTC	CASRQNRGGGYEQYF
.	TRBV18	TRBJ2-3	TRBD1	17	TGTGCCAGCTCACCAGGACCAGGGGGCTATGGCACAGATACGCAGTATTTT	CASSPGPGGYGTDTQYF
.	TRBV9	TRBJ2-1	.	13	TGTGCCAGCAGCGTAGGGCTCACTACCGAGCAGTTCTTC	CASSVGLTTEQFF
.	TRBV11-2	TRBJ2-5	TRBD2	17	TGTGCCAGCAGCTTAGATTGGACTAGCGGGAGTCGAGAGACCCAGTACTTC	CASSLDWTSGSRETQYF
few	TRBV13	TRBJ1-1	TRBD1	14	TGTGCCAGCAGTTCGTACAGGGGAGGCACTGAAGCTTTCTTT	CASSSYRGGTEAFF
.	TRBV7-2	TRBJ2-3	TRBD2	17	TGTGCCAGCAGCCCCAGACTAGCGGGAGAGGGCACAGATACGCAGTATTTT	CASSPRLAGEGTDTQYF
.	TRBV27	TRBJ2-1	.	15	TGTGCCAGCGCCCGGGGGGACAGGCTTGTCAATGAGCAGTTCTTC	CASARGDRLVNEQFF
.	TRBV21-1	TRBJ1-6	.	16	TGTGCCAGCAGCAAAGCGAGGACAGGGAAGAATTCACCCCTCCACTTT	CASSKARTGKNSPLHF
.	TRBV24-1	TRBJ1-2	TRBD1	13	TGTGCCACCGGACCAGGGGGCAACTATGGCTACACCTTC	CATGPGGNYGYTF
once	TRBV5-1	TRBJ2-1	.	16	TGCGCCAGCAGCCCCGTAGCGGAGAGCTCCTACAATGAGCAGTTCTTC	CASSPVAESSYNEQFF
.	TRBV5-1	TRBJ2-2	.	13	TGCGCCAGCCATAGCGAGGCGGCCGGGGAGCTGTTTTTT	CASHSEAAGELFF
.	TRBV14	TRBJ1-4	.	18	TGTGCCAGCAGCCAAGATCGGGCCACAGGGAGGGCTAATGAAAAACTGTTTTTT	CASSQDRATGRANEKLFF
.	TRBV6-5	TRBJ1-2	.	14	TGTGCCAGCAGTTACTCGAAGCTTAACTATGGCTACACCTTC	CASSYSKLNYGYTF
.	TRBV6-5	TRBJ1-1	TRBD1	14	TGTGCCAGCAGCCGGGACAGCTTAAACACTGAAGCTTTCTTT	CASSRDSLNTEAFF
.	TRBV9	TRBJ1-5	.	15	TGTGCCAGCAGCGTAGGGGGACAAAGCAATCAGCCCCAGCATTTT	CASSVGGQSNQPQHF
.	TRBV3-1/TRBV3-2	TRBJ1-5	.	14	TGTGCCAGCAGCTCCGGGTACGCCAATCAGCCCCAGCATTTT	CASSSGYANQPQHF
.	TRBV7-2	TRBJ2-2	.	14	TGTGCCAGCAGCTTAGCCCCTGGCCCCGGGGAGCTGTTTTTT	CASSLAPGPGELFF
.	TRBV6-2/TRBV6-3	TRBJ2-5	TRBD2	16	TGTGCCAGCAGTTGGACTAGCGGGAGGGCGGGGGAGACCCAGTACTTC	CASSWTSGRAGETQYF
.	TRBV9	TRBJ1-5	.	14	TGTGCCAGCAGCGTAGGCCCAGACAATCAGCCCCAGCATTTT	CASSVGPDNQPQHF
.	TRBV18	TRBJ2-7	TRBD1	14	TGTGCCAGCTCACCACCGGGACAGGGGTACGAGCAGTACTTC	CASSPPGQGYEQYF
once	TRBV7-2	TRBJ2-1	TRBD2	15	TGTGCCAGCAGCTTAGGGGGCCCGGGGGGGAATGAGCAGTTCTTC	CASSLGGPGGNEQFF
.	TRBV29-1	TRBJ1-4	.	13	TGCAGCGTTGGACAGGCGATTAATGAAAAACTGTTTTTT	CSVGQAINEKLFF
.	TRBV7-2	TRBJ2-1	TRBD1	15	TGTGCCAGCAGCTCGTGGACAGGCTCCTACAATGAGCAGTTCTTC	CASSSWTGSYNEQFF
.	TRBV2	TRBJ1-4	.	10	TGTGCCAGCAGTTACAGGGAACTGTTTTTT	CASSYRELFF
.	TRBV11-3	TRBJ2-3	TRBD2	19	TGTGCCAGCAGCTTACGGGAAGGTAGCGGGAAGTTAGGGACAGATACGCAGTATTTT	CASSLREGSGKLGTDTQYF
.	TRBV18	TRBJ2-7	TRBD2	14	TGTGCCAGCTCACCCGGGACTAGTACCTACGAGCAGTACTTC	CASSPGTSTYEQYF
.	TRBV27	TRBJ1-5	.	14	TGTGCCAGCAGTTCCTCCGGACAGAATCAGCCCCAGCATTTT	CASSSSGQNQPQHF
.	TRBV5-4	TRBJ2-3	.	15	TGTGCCAGCAGCCTAAAACTAGCTACTCAAGATACGCAGTATTTT	CASSLKLATQDTQYF
.	TRBV28	TRBJ1-5	TRBD1	14	TGTGCCAGCAGTGGACAGGGGCCCCATTTGCCCCAGCATTTT	CASSGQGPHLPQHF
.	TRBV5-1	TRBJ2-2	TRBD1	16	TGCGCCAGCAGCCCATCGACAGGGAGTTACACCGGGGAGCTGTTTTTT	CASSPSTGSYTGELFF
.	TRBV28	TRBJ1-2	.	12	TGTGCCAGCAGTGACTACAGCCTTGGCTACACCTTC	CASSDYSLGYTF
few	TRBV2	TRBJ1-1	.	15	TGTGCCAGCAGGGAAAAACAGGGTCAGAGGACTGAAGCTTTCTTT	CASREKQGQRTEAFF
.	TRBV27	TRBJ1-1	.	15	TGTGCCAGCAGTTTCCGGGGGGACGGGGGCACTGAAGCTTTCTTT	CASSFRGDGGTEAFF
.	TRBV9	TRBJ2-7	.	14	TGTGCCAGCAGCCGGGGGGCGGATCGCTACGAGCAGTACTTC	CASSRGADRYEQYF
.	TRBV7-2	TRBJ2-5	TRBD2	16	TGTGCCAGCAGCTTATCACTAGCGGGAGTGGGTGAGACCCAGTACTTC	CASSLSLAGVGETQYF
.	TRBV5-6	TRBJ1-2	TRBD1	15	TGTGCCAGCAGCCCCGGGACAGGGATAAACTATGGCTACACCTTC	CASSPGTGINYGYTF
.	TRBV18	TRBJ2-3	TRBD1	17	TGTGCCAGCTCACCAGCAGACAGGGGACCCCTCACAGATACGCAGTATTTT	CASSPADRGPLTDTQYF
.	TRBV3-1/TRBV3-2	TRBJ1-2	TRBD1	15	TGTGCCAGCAGCCAAGTCCGGGACAGGGAGGGTGGCTACACCTTC	CASSQVRDREGGYTF
.	TRBV7-3	TRBJ2-3	TRBD2	15	TGTGCCAGCAGCTCAAGCGGGAACGAGGCAGATACGCAGTATTTT	CASSSSGNEADTQYF
.	TRBV11-2	TRBJ1-1	TRBD1	14	TGTGCCAGCAGCTTAGCGGACAGGTACACTGAAGCTTTCTTT	CASSLADRYTEAFF
.	TRBV6-5	TRBJ1-1	TRBD1	12	TGTGCCAGCAGCCGACAGGGGGGTGAAGCTTTCTTT	CASSRQGGEAFF
.	TRBV7-6	TRBJ2-1	.	17	TGTGCCAGCAGCCTAACCAGGGTAGCAATAGGCTACAATGAGCAGTTCTTC	CASSLTRVAIGYNEQFF